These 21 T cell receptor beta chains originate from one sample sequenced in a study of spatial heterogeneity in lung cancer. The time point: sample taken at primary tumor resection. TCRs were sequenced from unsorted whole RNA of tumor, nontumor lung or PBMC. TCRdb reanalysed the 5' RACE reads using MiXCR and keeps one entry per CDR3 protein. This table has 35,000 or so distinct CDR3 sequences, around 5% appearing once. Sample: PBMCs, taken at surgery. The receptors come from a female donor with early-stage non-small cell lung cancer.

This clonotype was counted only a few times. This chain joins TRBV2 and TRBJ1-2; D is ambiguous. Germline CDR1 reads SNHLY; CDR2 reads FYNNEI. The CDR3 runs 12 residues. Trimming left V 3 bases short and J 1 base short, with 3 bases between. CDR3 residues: CASSDGNYGYTF. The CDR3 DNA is TGTGCCAGCAGTGACGGTAACTATGGCTACACCTTC. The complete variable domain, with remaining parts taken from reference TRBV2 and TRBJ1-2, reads EPEVTQTPSHQVTQMGQEVILRCVPISNHLYFYWYRQILGQKVEFLVSFYNNEISEKSEIFDDQFSVERPDGSNFTLKIRSTKLEDSAMYFCASSDGNYGYTFGSGTRLTVV.

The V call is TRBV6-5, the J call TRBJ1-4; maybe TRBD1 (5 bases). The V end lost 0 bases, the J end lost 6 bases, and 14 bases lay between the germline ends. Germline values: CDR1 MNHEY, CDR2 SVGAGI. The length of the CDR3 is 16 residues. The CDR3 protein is CASSYSRQFGDEKLFF. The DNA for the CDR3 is TGTGCCAGCAGTTACTCCCGACAGTTCGGAGATGAAAAACTGTTTTTT.

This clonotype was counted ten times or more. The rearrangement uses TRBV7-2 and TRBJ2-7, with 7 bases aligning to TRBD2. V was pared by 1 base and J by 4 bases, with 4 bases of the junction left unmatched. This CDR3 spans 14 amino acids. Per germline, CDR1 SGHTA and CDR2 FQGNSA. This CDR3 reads CASSLGSGAYEQYF. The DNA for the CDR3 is TGTGCCAGCAGCTTAGGAAGCGGGGCTTACGAGCAGTACTTC.

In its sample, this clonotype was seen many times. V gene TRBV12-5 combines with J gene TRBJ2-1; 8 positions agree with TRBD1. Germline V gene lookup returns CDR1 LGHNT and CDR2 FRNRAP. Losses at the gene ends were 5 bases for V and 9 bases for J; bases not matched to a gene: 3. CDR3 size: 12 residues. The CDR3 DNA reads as TGTGCTAGTGGTGCAGGGGGCGGTGAGCAGTTCTTC. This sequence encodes CASGAGGGEQFF.

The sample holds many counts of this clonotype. In DNA form, the CDR3 reads TGTGCCAGCAGTTTGGCAGACAGATACGAGCAGTACTTC. This codes for CASSLADRYEQYF. The V call is TRBV12-3 or TRBV12-4, the J call TRBJ2-7; tentatively, D is TRBD1 (5 bases). CDR3 size: 13 residues. V lost 3 bases and J lost 4, with 10 bases in between.

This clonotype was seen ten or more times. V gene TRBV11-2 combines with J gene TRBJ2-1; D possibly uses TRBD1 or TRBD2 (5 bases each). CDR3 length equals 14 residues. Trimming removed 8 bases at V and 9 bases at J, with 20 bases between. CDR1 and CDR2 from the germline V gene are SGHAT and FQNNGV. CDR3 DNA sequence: TGTGCCAGCCGGGCCGGGGCTTTCGGCGGTGAGCAGTTCTTC. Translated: CASRAGAFGGEQFF.

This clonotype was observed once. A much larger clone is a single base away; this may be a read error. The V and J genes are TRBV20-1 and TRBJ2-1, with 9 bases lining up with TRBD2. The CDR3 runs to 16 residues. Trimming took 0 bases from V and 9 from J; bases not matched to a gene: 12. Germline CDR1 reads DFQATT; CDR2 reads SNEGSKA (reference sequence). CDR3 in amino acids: CSARDLRLAESGEQFF. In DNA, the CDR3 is TGCAGTGCTAGAGATCTGAGACTAGCGGAAAGCGGTGAGCAGTTCTTC.

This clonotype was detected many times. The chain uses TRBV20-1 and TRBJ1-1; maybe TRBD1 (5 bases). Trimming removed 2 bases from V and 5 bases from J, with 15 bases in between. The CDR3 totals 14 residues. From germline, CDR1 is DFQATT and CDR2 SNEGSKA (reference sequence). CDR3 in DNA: TGCAGTGCTAGACCTTACGGCGGGGGTACTGAAGCTTTCTTT. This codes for CSARPYGGGTEAFF.

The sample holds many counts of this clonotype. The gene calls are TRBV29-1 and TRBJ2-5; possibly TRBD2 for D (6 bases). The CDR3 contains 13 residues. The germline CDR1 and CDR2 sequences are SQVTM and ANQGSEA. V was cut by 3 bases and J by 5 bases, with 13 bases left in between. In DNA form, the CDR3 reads TGCAGCGTTGATCCGGGACTCACGGAGACCCAGTACTTC. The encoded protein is CSVDPGLTETQYF.

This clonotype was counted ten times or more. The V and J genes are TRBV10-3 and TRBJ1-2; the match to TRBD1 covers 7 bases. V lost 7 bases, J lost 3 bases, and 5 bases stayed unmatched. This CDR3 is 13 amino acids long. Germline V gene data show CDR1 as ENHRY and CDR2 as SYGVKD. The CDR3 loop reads CAITPDRDYGYTF. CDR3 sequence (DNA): TGTGCCATCACCCCAGACAGGGACTATGGCTACACCTTC.

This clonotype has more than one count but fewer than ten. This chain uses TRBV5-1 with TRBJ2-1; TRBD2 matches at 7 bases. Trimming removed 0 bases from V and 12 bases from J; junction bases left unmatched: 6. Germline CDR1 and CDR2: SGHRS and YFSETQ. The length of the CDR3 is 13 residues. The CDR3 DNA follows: TGCGCCAGCAGCTTGGCAGCGGCTAGCGGGCAGTTCTTC. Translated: CASSLAAASGQFF.

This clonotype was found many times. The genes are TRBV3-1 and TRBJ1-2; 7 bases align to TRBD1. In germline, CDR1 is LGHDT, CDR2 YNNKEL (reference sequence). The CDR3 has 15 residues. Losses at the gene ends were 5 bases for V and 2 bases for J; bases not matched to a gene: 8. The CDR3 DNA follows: TGTGCCAGCAGCGCCCAGGACAGGACCAACTATGGCTACACCTTC. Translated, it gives CASSAQDRTNYGYTF.

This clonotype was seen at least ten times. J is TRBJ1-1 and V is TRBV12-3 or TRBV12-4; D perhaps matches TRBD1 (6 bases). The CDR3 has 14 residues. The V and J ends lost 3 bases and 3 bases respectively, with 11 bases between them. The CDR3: CASSFRGGDTEAFF. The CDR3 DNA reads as TGTGCCAGCAGTTTTCGAGGGGGTGACACTGAAGCTTTCTTT.

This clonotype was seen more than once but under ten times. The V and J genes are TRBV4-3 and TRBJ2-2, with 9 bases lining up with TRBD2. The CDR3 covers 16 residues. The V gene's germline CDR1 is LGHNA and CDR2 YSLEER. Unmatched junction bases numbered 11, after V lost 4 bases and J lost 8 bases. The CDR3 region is CASSRGASGTSGELFF. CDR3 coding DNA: TGCGCCAGCAGCCGGGGGGCTAGCGGGACGTCAGGGGAGCTGTTTTTT.

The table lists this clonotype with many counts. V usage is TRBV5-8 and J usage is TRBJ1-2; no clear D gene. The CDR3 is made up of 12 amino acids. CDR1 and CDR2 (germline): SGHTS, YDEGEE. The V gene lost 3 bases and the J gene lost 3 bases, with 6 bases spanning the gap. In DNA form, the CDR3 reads TGTGCCAGCAGCTCCCCGGACTATGGCTACACCTTC. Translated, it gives CASSSPDYGYTF. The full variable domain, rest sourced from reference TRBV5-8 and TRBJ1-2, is EAGVTQSPTHLIKTRGQQATLRCSPISGHTSVYWYQQALGLGLQFLLWYDEGEERNRGNFPPRFSGRQFPNYSSELNVNALELEDSALYLCASSSPDYGYTFGSGTRLTVV.

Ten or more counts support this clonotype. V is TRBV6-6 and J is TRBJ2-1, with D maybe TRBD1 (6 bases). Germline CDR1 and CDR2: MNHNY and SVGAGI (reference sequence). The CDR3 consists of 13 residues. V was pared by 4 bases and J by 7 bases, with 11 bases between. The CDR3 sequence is CASSSNRANEQFF. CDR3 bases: TGTGCCAGCAGTTCTAACAGGGCTAATGAGCAGTTCTTC.

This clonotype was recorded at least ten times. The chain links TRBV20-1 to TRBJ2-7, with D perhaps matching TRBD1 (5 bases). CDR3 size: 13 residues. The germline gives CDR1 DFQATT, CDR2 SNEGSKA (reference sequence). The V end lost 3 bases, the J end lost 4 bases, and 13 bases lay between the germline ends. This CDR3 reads CSASGAGKYEQYF. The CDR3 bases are TGCAGTGCTAGTGGGGCAGGGAAATACGAGCAGTACTTC.

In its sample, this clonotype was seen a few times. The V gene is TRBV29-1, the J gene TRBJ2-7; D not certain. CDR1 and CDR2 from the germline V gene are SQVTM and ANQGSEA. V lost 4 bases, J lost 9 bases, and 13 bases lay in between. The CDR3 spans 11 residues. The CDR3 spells CSVGEATWQYF. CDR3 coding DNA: TGCAGCGTTGGGGAAGCTACGTGGCAGTACTTC.

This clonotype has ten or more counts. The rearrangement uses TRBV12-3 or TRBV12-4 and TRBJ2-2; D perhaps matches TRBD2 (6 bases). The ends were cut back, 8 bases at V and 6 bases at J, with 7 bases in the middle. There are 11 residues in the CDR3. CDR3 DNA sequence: TGTGCCAGCGGGGGGTCCGGGGAGCTGTTTTTT. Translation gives CASGGSGELFF.

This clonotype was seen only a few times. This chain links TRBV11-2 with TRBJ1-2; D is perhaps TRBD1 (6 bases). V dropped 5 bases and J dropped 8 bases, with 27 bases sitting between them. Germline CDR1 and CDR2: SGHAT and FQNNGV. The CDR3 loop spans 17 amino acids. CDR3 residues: CASSGPPTGLSLWGYTF. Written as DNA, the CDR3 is TGTGCCAGCAGCGGCCCCCCCACAGGGTTATCCCTATGGGGCTACACCTTC. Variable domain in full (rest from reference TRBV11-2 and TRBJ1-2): EAGVAQSPRYKIIEKRQSVAFWCNPISGHATLYWYQQILGQGPKLLIQFQNNGVVDDSQLPKDRFSAERLKGVDSTLKIQPAKLEDSAVYLCASSGPPTGLSLWGYTFGSGTRLTVV.

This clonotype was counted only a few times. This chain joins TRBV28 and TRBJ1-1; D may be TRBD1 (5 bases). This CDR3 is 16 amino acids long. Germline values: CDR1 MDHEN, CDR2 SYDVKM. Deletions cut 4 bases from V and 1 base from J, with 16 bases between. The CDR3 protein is CASSYIGRGTNTEAFF. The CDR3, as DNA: TGTGCCAGCAGTTATATAGGGCGAGGGACGAACACTGAAGCTTTCTTT.